The next 28 T cell receptor beta chains were all read from a single sample in a study of T cells in Graves' hyperthyroidism and ophthalmopathy. Amplified TCR beta CDR3 regions derived from RNA transcripts. HTBI primers were employed in a first-round RT-PCR of the TCR CDR3. MiXCR was run by TCRdb on the multiplex PCR reads, yielding one entry per CDR3 protein. The sample has roughly 740,000 distinct CDR3 sequences, around 15% seen once. Sequencing was performed on blood. The receptor source for this set is a man between 18 and 35 years old with Graves' hyperthyroidism.

This clonotype was detected many times. The chain has TRBV12-3 or TRBV12-4 and TRBJ2-5; possibly TRBD2 for D (6 bases). There are 14 residues in the CDR3. V was pared by 5 bases and J by 4 bases, with 14 bases between. CDR3 region: CASSPRLVGETQYF. Here the CDR3 DNA reads TGTGCCAGCAGTCCGAGACTAGTTGGAGAGACCCAGTACTTC.

This clonotype was seen at least ten times. The chain employs TRBV27 and TRBJ2-1; 13 nucleotides agree with TRBD2. The trim removed 5 bases at V and 4 bases at J, leaving 2 bases unmatched. This CDR3 has 15 amino acids. Per germline, CDR1 MNHEY and CDR2 SMNVEV (reference sequence). This chain's CDR3 is CASSMGLAGYNEQFF. The CDR3 DNA follows: TGTGCCAGCAGTATGGGACTAGCGGGGTACAATGAGCAGTTCTTC.

This clonotype was counted at least ten times. This chain uses TRBV28 with TRBJ2-7, with D possibly being TRBD2 (6 bases). V dropped 5 bases and J dropped 2 bases, with 13 bases sitting between them. The germline gives CDR1 MDHEN, CDR2 SYDVKM. The CDR3 sequence is 14 residues long. The CDR3 reads CASSPGTSPYEQYF. The DNA for the CDR3 is TGTGCCAGCAGTCCTGGGACTTCACCCTACGAGCAGTACTTC.

This CDR3 reads CASSQEGNEKLFF. DNA of the CDR3: TGCGCCAGCAGCCAAGAGGGGAACGAAAAACTGTTTTTT. The rearrangement links TRBV4-1 to TRBJ1-4; D is ambiguous. V gave up 0 bases and J gave up 8 bases, with 7 bases separating them. There are 13 residues in the CDR3. Looked up from germline, CDR1 is MGHRA and CDR2 is YSYEKL.

This clonotype was detected only a few times. The V gene is TRBV5-5, the J gene TRBJ2-3; maybe TRBD2 (6 bases). The CDR3 is 18 amino acids. V shed 2 bases and J shed 1 base, with 20 bases lying between them. Germline CDR1 SGHKS, CDR2 YYEKEE (reference sequence). This chain's CDR3 is CASSLVPSPGEGTDTQYF. CDR3 DNA: TGTGCCAGCAGCTTAGTTCCGAGCCCCGGGGAGGGCACAGATACGCAGTATTTT.

The rearrangement uses TRBV25-1 and TRBJ1-6; D remains ambiguous. Germline V gives CDR1 MGHDK, CDR2 SYGVNS. CDR3 size: 13 residues. V lost 1 base and J 10 bases, leaving 8 bases between the germline ends. CDR3 residues: CASSEFAESPLHF. The CDR3 DNA reads as TGTGCCAGCAGTGAATTTGCAGAGTCACCCCTCCACTTT.

This clonotype turned up a few times. CDR3 sequence: CSARGLLNEQFF. CDR3 bases: TGCAGTGCTAGAGGGCTGTTGAATGAGCAGTTCTTC. The rearrangement links TRBV20-1 to TRBJ2-1, with D unclear. The CDR3 contains 12 residues. Germline V gene lookup returns CDR1 DFQATT and CDR2 SNEGSKA (reference sequence). Trimming stripped 1 base from V and 7 bases from J, with 8 bases between.

The genes are TRBV28 and TRBJ1-4, with 7 bases matching TRBD1. The CDR3 is 16 amino acids. J was trimmed by 8 bases and V by 5 bases; bases with no gene match: 14. Germline CDR1 MDHEN, CDR2 SYDVKM. The CDR3 spells CASSLGTALRREKLFF. CDR3 sequence (DNA): TGTGCCAGCAGTCTCGGGACAGCTTTGAGGCGAGAAAAACTGTTTTTT.

The gene calls are TRBV6-1 and TRBJ2-6, with TRBD2 as a possible D gene (5 bases). Germline CDR1 and CDR2: MNHNS and SASEGT. The V end was cut by 7 bases, the J end by 2 bases, with 12 bases between. This CDR3 contains 15 residues. The CDR3 loop is CASNPLAAGANVLTF. DNA of the CDR3: TGTGCCAGCAACCCCCTAGCAGCTGGGGCCAACGTCCTGACTTTC.

The chain is built from TRBV7-9 and TRBJ1-1; 7 bases fit TRBD1. The CDR3 is made up of 14 amino acids. With V trimmed by 4 bases and J by 7 bases, 9 bases remained unmatched. Germline V gene data show CDR1 as SEHNR and CDR2 as FQNEAQ (reference sequence). CDR3 sequence: CASSSSRDRSEAFF. CDR3 sequence (DNA): TGTGCCAGCAGCTCTTCCCGGGACAGAAGTGAAGCTTTCTTT.

This clonotype was seen many times. The chain has TRBV7-9 and TRBJ2-3, with 7 bases matching TRBD2. The CDR3 is 13 amino acids. V was clipped by 4 bases and J by 5 bases; unmatched bases: 3. CDR1 SEHNR and CDR2 FQNEAQ come from the germline V gene (reference sequence). The CDR3 nucleotides read TGTGCCAGCAGCTCCGGGACTAAAGATACGCAGTATTTT. It specifies CASSSGTKDTQYF.

This clonotype has just a few counts. This chain joins TRBV5-6 and TRBJ2-3, with TRBD1 identical over 8 bases. This CDR3 is built from 15 residues. Germline loops: CDR1 SGHDT, CDR2 YYEEEE. The ends lost 1 base at V and 6 bases at J; junction bases unmatched: 7. CDR3 bases: TGTGCCAGCAGCTTGTACCAGGGGGCGAGGGATACGCAGTATTTT. As protein: CASSLYQGARDTQYF.

This clonotype showed up many times. The J gene is TRBJ1-1, the V gene TRBV2; D is uncertain. Germline lookup yields CDR1 SNHLY and CDR2 FYNNEI. Trimming cost V 6 bases and J 3 bases, with 5 bases left between them. There are 11 residues in the CDR3. CDR3 sequence: CASREYTEAFF. Written as DNA, the CDR3 is TGTGCCAGCAGAGAGTACACTGAAGCTTTCTTT.

The J gene is TRBJ2-2, the V gene TRBV30; TRBD1 agrees at 11 bases. This CDR3 has 14 residues. The germline V gene has CDR1 GTSNPN and CDR2 SVGIG (reference sequence). With V trimmed by 7 bases and J by 6 bases, 7 bases remained unmatched. The CDR3 here is CASGGDRGAGELFF. The CDR3 coding sequence is TGTGCCTCAGGAGGGGACAGGGGGGCCGGGGAGCTGTTTTTT.

The chain carries TRBV29-1 and TRBJ2-1; unclear D gene. The V end lost 6 bases, the J end lost 0 bases, and 12 bases lay between the germline ends. Germline V CDR1 and CDR2: SQVTM, ANQGSEA. CDR3 length: 14 residues. CDR3 nucleotides: TGCAGCGTCAAAACCGTGACCTCCTACAATGAGCAGTTCTTC. Translated, it gives CSVKTVTSYNEQFF.

CDR3: CASRNPGTSGQFF. The CDR3 DNA sequence: TGTGCCAGCAGGAACCCCGGGACTAGCGGGCAGTTCTTC. This chain joins TRBV6-2 or TRBV6-3 and TRBJ2-1; 11 bases fit TRBD2. There are 13 residues in the CDR3. The germline gives CDR1 MNHEY, CDR2 SVGEGT. V lost 6 bases, J lost 12 bases, and 7 bases stayed unmatched.

This clonotype occurred many times. The chain employs TRBV7-3 and TRBJ2-3, with 9 bases matching TRBD1. This CDR3 is built from 14 residues. Germline lookup yields CDR1 SGHTA and CDR2 FQGTGA. Trimming took 6 bases from V and 2 from J; bases not matched to a gene: 3. CDR3 coding DNA: TGTGCCAGCAGGCGGACAGGGGCCACAGATACGCAGTATTTT. Its translation: CASRRTGATDTQYF.

The chain has TRBV7-8 and TRBJ1-5; TRBD1 is a possible D gene (5 bases). V gave up 0 bases and J gave up 5 bases, with 20 bases separating them. In germline, CDR1 is SGHVS, CDR2 FQNEAQ. The CDR3 is made up of 18 amino acids. Written as DNA, the CDR3 is TGTGCCAGCAGCTTAGCAAAGTGGGGCCCCGGGACCGATCAGCCCCAGCATTTT. It yields the protein CASSLAKWGPGTDQPQHF.

This clonotype was seen many times. The rearrangement links TRBV7-3 to TRBJ2-7; 9 bases align to TRBD1. CDR1 SGHTA and CDR2 FQGTGA come from the germline V gene. This CDR3 is 14 amino acids long. The junction had 5 bases not matched to a gene; V was cut back by 5 bases and J by 3 bases. The CDR3 nucleotides are TGTGCCAGCAGCCCGGGACAGGGAGACTACGAGCAGTACTTC. It translates to CASSPGQGDYEQYF.

The table lists this clonotype with many counts. This chain links TRBV12-3 or TRBV12-4 with TRBJ2-7, with TRBD2 matching over 8 bases. This CDR3 contains 14 residues. Unmatched junction bases numbered 6, after V lost 6 bases and J lost 2 bases. The CDR3 loop is CASSVSGSPYEQYF. The CDR3 DNA reads TGTGCCAGCAGCGTGAGCGGGAGTCCCTACGAGCAGTACTTC.

This clonotype has only a few counts. The rearrangement uses TRBV7-9 and TRBJ2-1, with 10 bases matching TRBD1. V lost 5 bases, J lost 8 bases, and 9 bases stayed unmatched. CDR3 length equals 15 residues. Germline V CDR1 and CDR2: SEHNR, FQNEAQ (reference sequence). The CDR3 DNA is TGTGCCAGCAGCCAACGCCGGGACAGGGGCGATGAGCAGTTCTTC. This sequence encodes CASSQRRDRGDEQFF.

The rearrangement joins TRBV9 to TRBJ2-6; TRBD2 matches 11 bases. The length of the CDR3 is 18 residues. V lost 3 bases and J lost 2; bases outside the gene matches: 7. CDR1 SGDLS and CDR2 YYNGEE come from the germline V gene. The CDR3 DNA is TGTGCCAGCAGCGCGACTAGCGGGACCGCCACTGGGGCCAACGTCCTGACTTTC. The encoded protein is CASSATSGTATGANVLTF.

This clonotype was observed a handful of times. The chain recombines TRBV4-1 with TRBJ2-5, with D unclear. Germline loops: CDR1 MGHRA, CDR2 YSYEKL. This CDR3 spans 15 amino acids. Trimming took 1 base from V and 5 from J, leaving 14 bases between them. The chain's CDR3 is CASSQVVGLMETQYF. As DNA, the CDR3 is TGCGCCAGCAGCCAAGTGGTCGGGCTTATGGAGACCCAGTACTTC.

The V call is TRBV28, the J call TRBJ2-3; 7 nucleotides match TRBD2. Germline-derived CDR1 and CDR2 are MDHEN and SYDVKM. Losses at the gene ends were 5 bases for V and 3 bases for J; bases not matched to a gene: 5. The CDR3 loop spans 14 amino acids. The CDR3 loop is CASSAAGVTDTQYF. As DNA, the CDR3 is TGTGCCAGCAGTGCCGCGGGGGTAACAGATACGCAGTATTTT.

In its sample, this clonotype was seen a few times. J is TRBJ2-5 and V is TRBV4-1; no definite D call. V gave up 0 bases and J gave up 4 bases, with 15 bases separating them. CDR1 is MGHRA and CDR2 is YSYEKL in the germline V gene. This CDR3 contains 16 residues. The CDR3 region is CASSQDSTVYGETQYF. The CDR3 region has the DNA TGCGCCAGCAGCCAAGATTCAACTGTCTACGGAGAGACCCAGTACTTC.

In its sample, this clonotype was seen many times. The V gene is TRBV7-9, the J gene TRBJ2-7, with unresolved D. The CDR3 spans 12 residues. Trimming took 5 bases from V and 6 from J, leaving 11 bases between them. Germline assignment: CDR1 SEHNR and CDR2 FQNEAQ (reference sequence). This chain's CDR3 is CASSPTVGEQYF. The CDR3 DNA is TGTGCCAGCAGCCCGACCGTCGGCGAGCAGTACTTC.

This clonotype showed up many times. The V call is TRBV6-1, the J call TRBJ2-7; the D gene is possibly TRBD2 (6 bases). Germline lookup yields CDR1 MNHNS and CDR2 SASEGT. This CDR3 is built from 12 residues. V lost 5 bases and J lost 6, with 11 bases in between. This CDR3 reads CASSPGASEQYF. The CDR3 region has the DNA TGTGCCAGCAGTCCGGGAGCCAGCGAGCAGTACTTC.

This clonotype was seen repeatedly, ten times or more. The V and J genes are TRBV3-1 and TRBJ1-1, with TRBD1 identical over 7 bases. In germline, CDR1 is LGHDT, CDR2 YNNKEL (reference sequence). This CDR3 has 14 residues. Germline trimming cut 4 bases from V and 6 bases from J; bases unmatched to any gene: 8. The CDR3 bases are TGTGCCAGCAGCCCTTACAGGGGTCACCCTGAAGCTTTCTTT. This gives the protein CASSPYRGHPEAFF. Full variable domain (rest looked up from reference TRBV3-1 and TRBJ1-1): DTAVSQTPKYLVTQMGNDKSIKCEQNLGHDTMYWYKQDSKKFLKIMFSYNNKELIINETVPNRFSPKSPDKAHLNLHINSLELGDSAVYFCASSPYRGHPEAFFGQGTRLTVV.